This T cell receptor beta chain came from a study of blood T cells in healthy people across ages. Study observations and caveats: With age, beta diversity per million T cells declined roughly linearly, significantly by 30 to 40.

The CDR3 consists of 14 residues. Germline CDR1 reads MNHEY; CDR2 reads SMNVEV (reference sequence). Trimming pared 5 bases from V and 6 bases from J, leaving 16 bases between. Together with a sample-barcoded 5' primer, a J-beta primer mix was included in a second PCR lasting about 7 to 11 cycles. MiXCR, applied by TCRdb to the 5' RACE reads, yields one record per CDR3 protein. The sample contains roughly 1,500,000 distinct CDR3 sequences, 34% of which appear only once. Details on this clonotype: The antigen is not known.

The sequenced sample was blood. The receptor was derived from a woman aged 25 to 45 in good health. This sequence joins TRBV27 and TRBJ2-5, with a weak D call TRBD2 (7 bases). CDR3 region: CASSQQRGGQTQYF. CDR3 sequence (DNA): TGTGCCAGCAGTCAACAAAGGGGGGGACAGACCCAGTACTTC.